The T cell receptor beta chain described here comes from a study of blood T cells in healthy people across ages. Each sample had at least 6 million PBMCs isolated. Total RNA extraction produced at least 6 micrograms (per sample) for the study. V gave up 4 bases and J gave up 6 bases; unmatched junction bases: 11. Germline lookup yields CDR1 DFQATT and CDR2 SNEGSKA (reference sequence). The CDR3 totals 16 residues. Note on this clonotype: Its specificity is unknown.

Study-wide findings and caveats: Compared with aged donors, long-lived donors showed fewer expanded clones, suggesting selection.

PCR was performed a second time for roughly 7 to 12 cycles using a sample-barcoded 5' primer and a J-beta primer mix. The authors tagged each cDNA molecule using a template-switch adaptor with 12 random nucleotides. In TCRdb, the 5' RACE reads were re-called with MiXCR into one record per CDR3 protein. The sample has about 680,000 distinct CDR3 sequences, 49% seen once. The V call is TRBV20-1, the J call TRBJ1-6; TRBD1 matches 8 bases. This TCR derives from a woman aged 55 to 70 in good health. The sample taken for sequencing was blood. CDR3 residues: CSATRTLTGANSPLHF. The DNA for the CDR3 is TGCAGTGCTACAAGGACCTTGACAGGGGCTAATTCACCCCTCCACTTT.